This T cell receptor (beta chain) was retrieved from a study of Ad26.COV2.S vaccination and SARS-CoV-2 variants. The J segment lost 8 bases and the V segment lost 5 bases, leaving 2 bases of the junction unmatched. The CDR3 is 11 amino acids. Germline-derived CDR1 and CDR2 are MNHEY and SVGEGT. The repertoire was sequenced with immunoSEQ multiplex PCR; TCRdb's copy has only in-frame clones and lacks some. The repertoire holds 380,000 or so clones, with 88% as singletons. Specified treatment: around 19 received Ad26.COV2.S at low or high dose, single or two shots; a few received placebo; per-sample allocation not given. Sampling occurred on day 63 after the first vaccine or placebo injection.

The origin of this receptor is a person aged 18 to 59 who received the Ad26.COV2.S COVID-19 vaccine or a placebo. This chain links TRBV6-2 or TRBV6-3 with TRBJ1-2, with 7 bases aligning to TRBD1. The starting material was peripheral blood, obtained in a trial of Ad26.COV2.S vaccine versus placebo. The CDR3 coding sequence is TGTGCCAGCAGTGACAGGGTCGGCTACACCTTC. Protein sequence: CASSDRVGYTF.